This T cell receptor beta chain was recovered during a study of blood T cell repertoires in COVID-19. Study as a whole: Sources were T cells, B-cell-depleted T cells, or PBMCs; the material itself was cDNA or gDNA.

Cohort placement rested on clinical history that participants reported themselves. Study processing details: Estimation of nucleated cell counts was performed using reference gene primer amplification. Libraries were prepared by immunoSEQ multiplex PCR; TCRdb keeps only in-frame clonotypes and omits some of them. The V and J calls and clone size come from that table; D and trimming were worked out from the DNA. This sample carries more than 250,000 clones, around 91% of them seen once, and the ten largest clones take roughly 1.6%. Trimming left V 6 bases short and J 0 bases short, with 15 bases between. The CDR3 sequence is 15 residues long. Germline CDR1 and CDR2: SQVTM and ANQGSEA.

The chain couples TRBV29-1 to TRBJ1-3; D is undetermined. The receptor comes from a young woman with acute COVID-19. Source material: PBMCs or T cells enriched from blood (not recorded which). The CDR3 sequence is CSVSGNGGSGNTIYF. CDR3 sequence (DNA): TGCAGCGTGAGCGGCAACGGTGGCTCTGGAAACACCATATATTTT.